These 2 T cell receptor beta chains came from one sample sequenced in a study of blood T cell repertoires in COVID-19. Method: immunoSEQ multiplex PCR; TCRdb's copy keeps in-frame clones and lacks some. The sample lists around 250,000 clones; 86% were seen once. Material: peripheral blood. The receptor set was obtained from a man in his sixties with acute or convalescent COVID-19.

The CDR3 bases are TGTGCCAGCAGCCAAGATGTAACAGTCTACAATGAGCAGTTCTTC. Amino acid sequence: CASSQDVTVYNEQFF. The J gene is TRBJ2-1, the V gene TRBV14; D remains unclear. In germline, CDR1 is SGHDN, CDR2 FVKESK. The CDR3 runs 15 residues. Trimming took off 0 bases at V and 3 bases at J, with 9 bases between the two ends. The full variable domain, completed using reference TRBV14 and TRBJ2-1, is EAGVTQFPSHSVIEKGQTVTLRCDPISGHDNLYWYRRVMGKEIKFLLHFVKESKQDESGMPNNRFLAERTGGTYSTLKVQPAELEDSGVYFCASSQDVTVYNEQFFGPGTRLTVL.

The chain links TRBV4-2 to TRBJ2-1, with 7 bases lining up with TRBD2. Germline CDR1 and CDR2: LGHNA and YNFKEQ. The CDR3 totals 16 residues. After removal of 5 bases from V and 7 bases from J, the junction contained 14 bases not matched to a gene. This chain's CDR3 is CASSAGDSGTWNEQFF. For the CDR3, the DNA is TGTGCCAGCAGCGCGGGGGACTCCGGTACCTGGAATGAGCAGTTCTTC.